This TCR beta chain came from a study of T-cell reconstitution after alpha-beta-depleted transplantation in children. For TCRbeta, the library was prepared with unique molecular identifiers. TCRdb independently ran MiXCR on the PCR reads; one entry per CDR3 protein. The sample carries hundreds of thousands of distinct CDR3 sequences, over 15% recorded once. Germline V gene lookup returns CDR1 SGHTA and CDR2 FQGNSA. Trimming cost V 5 bases and J 6 bases, with 18 bases left between them. This CDR3 comprises 15 residues. This clonotype was counted many times. This receptor was obtained from a human donor who donated a stem cell graft to a child with acute myeloid leukemia. The chain employs TRBV7-2 and TRBJ2-3; a possible D gene is TRBD1 (6 bases). This specimen was PBMCs from the stem cell graft donor, taken from the stem cell graft. For the CDR3, the DNA is TGTGCCAGCAGCCTCCCGGCAGGGGCAGAGGATACGCAGTATTTT. This codes for CASSLPAGAEDTQYF.